Presented here are 8 T cell receptor beta chains from one specimen sequenced in a study of cytomegalovirus exposure and HLA in healthy donors. Libraries were prepared by immunoSEQ multiplex PCR; TCRdb keeps only in-frame clonotypes and omits some of them. Counted here are about 130,000 clones, about nine tenths occurring once; the ten biggest clones make up 1.5% to 2.5%. The material sequenced was PBMCs. These receptors were collected from a woman aged 18-29 years in good health and CMV-seronegative.

The V gene is TRBV5-1, the J gene TRBJ1-5; TRBD1 agrees at 8 bases. CDR3 size: 17 residues. From germline, CDR1 is SGHRS and CDR2 YFSETQ. V was clipped by 2 bases and J by 2 bases; unmatched bases: 9. The CDR3 DNA sequence: TGCGCCAGCAGCTTAGGCCCAACAGGGGGAGGCAATCAGCCCCAGCATTTT. It codes for CASSLGPTGGGNQPQHF.

The rearrangement uses TRBV19 and TRBJ2-2; 13 bases are shared with TRBD2. The germline gives CDR1 LNHDA, CDR2 SQIVND (reference sequence). The CDR3 contains 18 residues. The V segment lost 7 bases and the J segment 5 bases; nucleotides outside the gene matches: 13. CDR3: CASNQGRGLAGRTGELFF. The CDR3 coding sequence is TGTGCCAGTAATCAAGGACGGGGACTAGCGGGAAGAACCGGGGAGCTGTTTTTT. Full variable domain (outside the CDR3, taken from reference TRBV19 and TRBJ2-2): DGGITQSPKYLFRKEGQNVTLSCEQNLNHDAMYWYRQDPGQGLRLIYYSQIVNDFQKGDIAEGYSVSREKKESFPLTVTSAQKNPTAFYLCASNQGRGLAGRTGELFFGEGSRLTVL.

The CDR3 sequence: CASSYNQGTEAFF. The CDR3 bases are TGTGCCAGCAGTTATAACCAGGGGACTGAAGCTTTCTTT. The rearrangement joins TRBV7-2 to TRBJ1-1; weak D call: TRBD1 (6 bases). Germline V gene data show CDR1 as SGHTA and CDR2 as FQGNSA. The CDR3 covers 13 residues. V lost 6 bases and J lost 5, with 13 bases in between.

V and J are TRBV5-1 and TRBJ2-2; 8 nucleotides align to TRBD2. The CDR3 sequence is 14 residues long. Germline CDR1 and CDR2: SGHRS and YFSETQ. J was trimmed by 6 bases and V by 5 bases; bases with no gene match: 6. The CDR3 DNA is TGCGCCAGCAGGGGAGCGGGAGAGGCCGGGGAGCTGTTTTTT. It specifies CASRGAGEAGELFF.

This clone has ten or more counts. The chain recombines TRBV6-4 with TRBJ2-3; D gene unclear. Per the germline V gene, CDR1 is MRHNA and CDR2 is SNTAGT. Trimming cost V 3 bases and J 1 base, with 5 bases left between them. The CDR3 is 13 residues long. The CDR3 reads CASSEGGTDTQYF. The CDR3 nucleotides are TGTGCCAGCAGTGAAGGAGGCACAGATACGCAGTATTTT.

This clone was seen only once. The rearrangement joins TRBV19 to TRBJ2-1, with 9 nucleotides matching TRBD2. Per the germline V gene, CDR1 is LNHDA and CDR2 is SQIVND (reference sequence). V lost 7 bases, J lost 7 bases, and 11 bases stayed unmatched. CDR3 size: 15 residues. CDR3 in amino acids: CASTSLGGRGNEQFF. CDR3 nucleotide sequence: TGTGCCAGTACCTCCCTTGGCGGGAGGGGTAATGAGCAGTTCTTC.

Turning to this clone: One base away lies a much larger clone, so this may be a sequencing read error. The chain carries TRBV2 and TRBJ1-1, with D possibly matching TRBD1 (5 bases). CDR3 size: 13 residues. The germline V and J ends were trimmed by 5 bases and 1 base, with 8 bases remaining between them. From germline, CDR1 is SNHLY and CDR2 FYNNEI. The CDR3 DNA sequence: TGTGCCAGCAGTCAGGGCCAGAACACTGAAGCTTTCTTT. This encodes CASSQGQNTEAFF.

The chain is built from TRBV29-1 and TRBJ1-1; no reliable D call. The V end was cut by 5 bases, the J end by 1 base, with 8 bases between. CDR1 is SQVTM and CDR2 is ANQGSEA in the germline V gene. The CDR3 runs 12 residues. CDR3 nucleotide sequence: TGCAGCGTTTCGACATCGAACACTGAAGCTTTCTTT. It is translated as CSVSTSNTEAFF.